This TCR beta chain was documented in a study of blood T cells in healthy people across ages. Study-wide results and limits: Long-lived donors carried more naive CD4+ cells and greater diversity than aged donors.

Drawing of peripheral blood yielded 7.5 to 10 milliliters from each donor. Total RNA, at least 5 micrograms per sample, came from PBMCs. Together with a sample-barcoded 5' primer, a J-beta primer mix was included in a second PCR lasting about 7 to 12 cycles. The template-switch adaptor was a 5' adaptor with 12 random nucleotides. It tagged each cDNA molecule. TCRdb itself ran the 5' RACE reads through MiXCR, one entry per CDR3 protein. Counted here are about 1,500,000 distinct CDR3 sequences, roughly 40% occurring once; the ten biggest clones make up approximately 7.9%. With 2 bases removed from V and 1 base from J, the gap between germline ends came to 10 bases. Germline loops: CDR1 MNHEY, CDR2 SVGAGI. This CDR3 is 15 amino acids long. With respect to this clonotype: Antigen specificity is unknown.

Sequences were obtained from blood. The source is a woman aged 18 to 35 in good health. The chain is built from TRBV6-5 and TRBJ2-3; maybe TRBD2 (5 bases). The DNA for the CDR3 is TGTGCCAGCAGTTACGTCGGTAGCGGCACAGATACGCAGTATTTT. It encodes CASSYVGSGTDTQYF.